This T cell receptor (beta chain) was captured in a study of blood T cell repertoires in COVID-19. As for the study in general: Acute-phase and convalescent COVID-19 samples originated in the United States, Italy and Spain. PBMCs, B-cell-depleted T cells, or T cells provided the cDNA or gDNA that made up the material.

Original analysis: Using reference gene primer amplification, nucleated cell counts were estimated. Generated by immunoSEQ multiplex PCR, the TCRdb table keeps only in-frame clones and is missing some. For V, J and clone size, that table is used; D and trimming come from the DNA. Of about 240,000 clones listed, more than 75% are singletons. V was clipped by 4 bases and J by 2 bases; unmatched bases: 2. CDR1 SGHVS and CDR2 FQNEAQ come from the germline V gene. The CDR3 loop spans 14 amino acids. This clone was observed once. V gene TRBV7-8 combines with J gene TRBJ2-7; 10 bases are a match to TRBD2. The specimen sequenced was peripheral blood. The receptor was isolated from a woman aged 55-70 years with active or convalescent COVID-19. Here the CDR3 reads CASSSLAGAYEQYF. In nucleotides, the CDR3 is TGTGCCAGCAGCTCCCTAGCGGGGGCCTACGAGCAGTACTTC.